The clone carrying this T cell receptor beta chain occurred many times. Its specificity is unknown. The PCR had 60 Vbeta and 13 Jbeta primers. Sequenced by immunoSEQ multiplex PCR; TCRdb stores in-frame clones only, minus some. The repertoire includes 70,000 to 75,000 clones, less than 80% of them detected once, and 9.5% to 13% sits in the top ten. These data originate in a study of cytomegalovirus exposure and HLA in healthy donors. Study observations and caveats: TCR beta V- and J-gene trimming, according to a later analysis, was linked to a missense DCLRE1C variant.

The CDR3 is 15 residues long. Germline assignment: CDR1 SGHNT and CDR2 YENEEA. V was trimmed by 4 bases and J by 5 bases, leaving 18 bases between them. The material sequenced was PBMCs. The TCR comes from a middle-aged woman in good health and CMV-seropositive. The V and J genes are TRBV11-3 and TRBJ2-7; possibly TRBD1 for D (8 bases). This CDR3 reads CASSSLADREDEQYF. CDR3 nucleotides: TGTGCCAGCAGCTCGCTAGCGGACAGGGAGGACGAGCAGTACTTC.